These 20 T cell receptor beta chains were all obtained from the same sample, sequenced in a study of T cell responses to AZD1222 COVID-19 vaccine. Assay: immunoSEQ multiplex PCR; the TCRdb copy retains only in-frame clones and omits some. The sample has about 57,000 clones, roughly 85% seen once. The source material was peripheral blood, sampled on day 0 of AZD1222 vaccination. The receptor source for this set is an adult in good health.

V usage is TRBV13 and J usage is TRBJ1-1; weak D call: TRBD1 (6 bases). CDR1 is PRHDT and CDR2 is FYEKMQ in the germline V gene (reference sequence). The CDR3 is 12 residues long. V was cut by 3 bases and J by 5 bases, with 7 bases left in between. CDR3: CASSLQGTEAFF. The CDR3 DNA follows: TGTGCCAGCAGCTTGCAGGGGACTGAAGCTTTCTTT.

The rearrangement joins TRBV27 to TRBJ1-1; D remains ambiguous. The CDR3 sequence is 11 residues long. The germline V and J ends were trimmed by 7 bases and 11 bases, with 14 bases remaining between them. Germline loops: CDR1 MNHEY, CDR2 SMNVEV (reference sequence). CDR3 region: CASILNPRAFF. The CDR3 region has the DNA TGTGCCAGCATCCTTAACCCGAGGGCTTTCTTT.

The chain is built from TRBV9 and TRBJ2-6; D call uncertain. The V gene's germline CDR1 is SGDLS and CDR2 YYNGEE. The ends were cut back, 4 bases at V and 0 bases at J, with 14 bases in the middle. This CDR3 has 17 amino acids. CDR3 DNA sequence: TGTGCCAGCAGCCCCCGAGCAGCTAGCTCTGGGGCCAACGTCCTGACTTTC. It specifies CASSPRAASSGANVLTF.

This clone was seen a single time. The chain employs TRBV29-1 and TRBJ1-2; weak D call: TRBD1 (5 bases). This CDR3 spans 12 amino acids. From germline, CDR1 is SQVTM and CDR2 ANQGSEA. V lost 4 bases and J lost 10, with 16 bases in between. CDR3: CSVAAGQSVYTF. Here the CDR3 DNA reads TGCAGCGTTGCAGCAGGGCAATCGGTCTACACCTTC.

The chain employs TRBV4-2 and TRBJ1-5; D may be TRBD1 (5 bases). The V gene's germline CDR1 is LGHNA and CDR2 YNFKEQ. V lost 6 bases, J lost 7 bases, and 16 bases lay in between. This CDR3 comprises 14 residues. The CDR3 reads CASSPRPGNQPQHF. The CDR3 DNA reads as TGTGCCAGCAGTCCAAGACCAGGGAACCAGCCCCAGCATTTT.

The chain is built from TRBV28 and TRBJ1-5; possible D gene TRBD1, 6 bases. The V gene lost 6 bases and the J gene lost 3 bases, with 15 bases spanning the gap. The germline V gene has CDR1 MDHEN and CDR2 SYDVKM. CDR3 length equals 15 residues. The CDR3 reads CASREGDLPNQPQHF. CDR3 bases: TGTGCCAGCAGAGAGGGGGACTTACCCAATCAGCCCCAGCATTTT.

The rearrangement links TRBV6-5 to TRBJ2-7; TRBD1 matches 8 bases. V was clipped by 8 bases and J by 2 bases; unmatched bases: 11. The V gene's germline CDR1 is MNHEY and CDR2 SVGAGI. CDR3 length: 15 amino acids. The CDR3 coding sequence is TGTGCCAGCTCCACGGGTGGACAGGGAGCCTACGAGCAGTACTTC. Protein: CASSTGGQGAYEQYF.

This sequence joins TRBV19 and TRBJ1-1; D is perhaps TRBD1 (6 bases). Germline CDR1 and CDR2: LNHDA and SQIVND (reference sequence). Trimming shortened V by 6 bases and J by 4 bases, and 27 bases separated the two germline ends. CDR3 length: 18 residues. CDR3 DNA: TGTGCCAGTAGCCCCCCTATGGGGGCAGGGATAAGGAGCACTGAAGCTTTCTTT. This encodes CASSPPMGAGIRSTEAFF.

This chain joins TRBV19 and TRBJ1-4; D not resolved. V lost 2 bases to trimming and J lost 7 bases, with 11 bases between them. This CDR3 is 14 amino acids long. Germline V gene data show CDR1 as LNHDA and CDR2 as SQIVND (reference sequence). CDR3 in amino acids: CASSIPPNIEKLFF. In nucleotides, the CDR3 is TGTGCCAGTAGTATACCACCCAATATTGAAAAACTGTTTTTT.

The gene calls are TRBV19 and TRBJ1-5; D gene ambiguous. The V and J ends lost 5 bases and 7 bases respectively, with 6 bases between them. The CDR3 covers 11 residues. Per the germline V gene, CDR1 is LNHDA and CDR2 is SQIVND (reference sequence). CDR3 amino acids: CASSALQPQHF. DNA for the CDR3: TGTGCCAGTAGTGCCCTGCAGCCCCAGCATTTT.

The chain joins TRBV7-9 to TRBJ1-4; D unclear. The CDR3 contains 15 residues. Germline V gene lookup returns CDR1 SEHNR and CDR2 FQNEAQ (reference sequence). The V end lost 1 base, the J end lost 3 bases, and 9 bases lay between the germline ends. CDR3 in amino acids: CASSLEGSPNEKLFF. In nucleotides, the CDR3 is TGTGCCAGCAGCTTAGAAGGGAGTCCTAATGAAAAACTGTTTTTT. The complete variable domain, with remaining parts taken from reference TRBV7-9 and TRBJ1-4, reads DTGVSQNPRHKITKRGQNVTFRCDPISEHNRLYWYRQTLGQGPEFLTYFQNEAQLEKSRLLSDRFSAERPKGSFSTLEIQRTEQGDSAMYLCASSLEGSPNEKLFFGSGTQLSVL.

The chain has TRBV5-1 and TRBJ2-7; D possibly corresponds to TRBD2 (6 bases). V lost 4 bases, J lost 5 bases, and 13 bases lay in between. In germline, CDR1 is SGHRS, CDR2 YFSETQ. CDR3 length: 13 amino acids. Here the CDR3 DNA reads TGCGCCAGCAGCCCCTTGGGGAGGAACGAGCAGTACTTC. Residues: CASSPLGRNEQYF.

The J gene is TRBJ1-2, the V gene TRBV25-1, with D possibly matching TRBD1 (6 bases). In germline, CDR1 is MGHDK, CDR2 SYGVNS. The CDR3 has 15 amino acids. Trimming cost V 5 bases and J 5 bases, with 18 bases left between them. CDR3 loop: CASSPPGGGWYGYTF. The CDR3 region has the DNA TGTGCCAGCAGTCCTCCCGGGGGGGGCTGGTATGGCTACACCTTC.

The rearrangement joins TRBV6-5 to TRBJ1-1; the D gene is possibly TRBD1 (6 bases). Trimming stripped 0 bases from V and 6 bases from J, with 8 bases between. Germline CDR1 is MNHEY and CDR2 is SVGAGI. This CDR3 comprises 13 residues. CDR3 residues: CASSYSDRSEAFF. In DNA form, the CDR3 reads TGTGCCAGCAGTTACTCGGACAGATCTGAAGCTTTCTTT.

The chain has TRBV19 and TRBJ1-4, with TRBD1 as a possible D gene (5 bases). Germline V gene lookup returns CDR1 LNHDA and CDR2 SQIVND (reference sequence). Trimming took 4 bases from V and 3 from J, leaving 15 bases between them. The CDR3 runs 16 residues. CDR3 coding DNA: TGTGCCAGTAGTACAACCTCGGGGGGAGCTAATGAAAAACTGTTTTTT. This sequence encodes CASSTTSGGANEKLFF.

The genes are TRBV19 and TRBJ1-5; D unclear. V lost 10 bases and J lost 1, with 11 bases in between. The CDR3 is 13 residues long. The germline V gene encodes CDR1 LNHDA and CDR2 SQIVND (reference sequence). The CDR3: CATVEFSNQPQHF. In DNA, the CDR3 is TGTGCCACCGTAGAATTCAGCAATCAGCCCCAGCATTTT.

The chain combines TRBV6-6 with TRBJ2-7; D is unclear. The germline V gene encodes CDR1 MNHNY and CDR2 SVGAGI (reference sequence). The CDR3 is 12 amino acids. V gave up 5 bases and J gave up 4 bases, with 9 bases separating them. CDR3 region: CASSPSDYEQYF. DNA of the CDR3: TGTGCCAGCAGTCCATCCGATTACGAGCAGTACTTC.

The chain employs TRBV12-5 and TRBJ1-1, with 7 bases that match TRBD1. From germline, CDR1 is LGHNT and CDR2 FRNRAP. The CDR3 loop spans 17 amino acids. Trimming at V came to 2 bases and at J to 0 bases, leaving 9 bases not matched to a gene. The CDR3 region has the DNA TGTGCTAGTGGTTTGCGGTCCGAGACAGGGATGAACACTGAAGCTTTCTTT. Translation: CASGLRSETGMNTEAFF.

J is TRBJ1-2 and V is TRBV7-9; 9 nucleotides agree with TRBD1. The CDR3 has 16 residues. The V segment lost 4 bases and the J segment 4 bases; nucleotides outside the gene matches: 10. Germline lookup yields CDR1 SEHNR and CDR2 FQNEAQ (reference sequence). CDR3 DNA sequence: TGTGCCAGCAGCTCAATACCGGGACAGGGTCCCTATGGCTACACCTTC. This sequence encodes CASSSIPGQGPYGYTF.

As concerns this clone: One end of the junction varies from germline; a read error may be responsible. V is TRBV5-1 and J is TRBJ2-2; 10 bases fit TRBD2. The CDR3 totals 16 residues. CDR1 is SGHRS and CDR2 is YFSETQ in the germline V gene. For the CDR3, the DNA is TGCGCCAGCAGCTTGGATCTAGCGGGGGCCACCCGGGAGCTGTTTTTT. Translation: CASSLDLAGATRELFF. The whole variable domain, filled in from reference TRBV5-1 and TRBJ2-2, reads KAGVTQTPRYLIKTRGQQVTLSCSPISGHRSVSWYQQTPGQGLQFLFEYFSETQRNKGNFPGRFSGRQFSNSRSEMNVSTLELGDSALYLCASSLDLAGATRELFFGEGSRLTVL.